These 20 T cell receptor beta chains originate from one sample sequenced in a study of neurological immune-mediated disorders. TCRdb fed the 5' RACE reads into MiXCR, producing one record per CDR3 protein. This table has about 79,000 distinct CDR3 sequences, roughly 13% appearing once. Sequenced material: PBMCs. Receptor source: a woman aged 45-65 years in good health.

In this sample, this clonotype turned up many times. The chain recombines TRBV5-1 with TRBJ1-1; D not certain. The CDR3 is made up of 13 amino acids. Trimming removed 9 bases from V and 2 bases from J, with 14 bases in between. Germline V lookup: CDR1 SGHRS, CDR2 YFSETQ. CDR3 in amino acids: CATRSGRNTEAFF. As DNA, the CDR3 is TGCGCCACCAGATCGGGCAGAAACACTGAAGCTTTCTTT.

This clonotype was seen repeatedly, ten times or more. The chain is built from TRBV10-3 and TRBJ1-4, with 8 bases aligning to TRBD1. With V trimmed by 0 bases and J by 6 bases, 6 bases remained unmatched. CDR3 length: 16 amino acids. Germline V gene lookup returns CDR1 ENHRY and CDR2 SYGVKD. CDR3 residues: CAISESGGQGYEKLFF. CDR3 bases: TGTGCCATCAGTGAGTCAGGCGGACAGGGATATGAAAAACTGTTTTTT.

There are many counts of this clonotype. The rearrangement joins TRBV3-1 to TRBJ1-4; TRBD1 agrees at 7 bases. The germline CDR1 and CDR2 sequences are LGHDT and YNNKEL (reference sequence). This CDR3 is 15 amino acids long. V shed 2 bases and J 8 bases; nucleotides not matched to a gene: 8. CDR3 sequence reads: CASSQKGAGNEKLFF. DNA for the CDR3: TGTGCCAGCAGCCAAAAGGGGGCAGGGAACGAAAAACTGTTTTTT.

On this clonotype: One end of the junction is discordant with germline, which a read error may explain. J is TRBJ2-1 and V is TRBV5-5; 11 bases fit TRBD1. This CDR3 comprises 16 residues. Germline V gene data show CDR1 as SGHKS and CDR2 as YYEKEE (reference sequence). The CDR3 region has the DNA TGTGCCAGCAAGCGAAGGACAGGGGGCTCCTACAATGAGCAGCTCTTC. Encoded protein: CASKRRTGGSYNEQLF. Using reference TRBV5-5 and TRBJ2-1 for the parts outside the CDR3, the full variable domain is DAGVTQSPTHLIKTRGQQVTLRCSPISGHKSVSWYQQVLGQGPQFIFQYYEKEERGRGNFPDRFSARQFPNYSSELNVNALLLGDSALYLCASKRRTGGSYNEQLFGPGTRLTVL.

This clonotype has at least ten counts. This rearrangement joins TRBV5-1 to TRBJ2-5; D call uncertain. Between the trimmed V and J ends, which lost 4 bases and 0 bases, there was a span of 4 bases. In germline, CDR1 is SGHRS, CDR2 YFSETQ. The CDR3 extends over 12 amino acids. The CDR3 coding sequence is TGCGCCAGCAGCACCAACCAAGAGACCCAGTACTTC. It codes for CASSTNQETQYF.

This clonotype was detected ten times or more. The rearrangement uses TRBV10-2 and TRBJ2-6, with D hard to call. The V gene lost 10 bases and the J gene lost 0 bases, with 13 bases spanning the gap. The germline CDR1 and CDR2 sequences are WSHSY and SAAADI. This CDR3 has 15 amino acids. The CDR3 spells CATKGGNSGANVLTF. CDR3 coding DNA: TGCGCCACCAAAGGTGGGAACTCTGGGGCCAACGTCCTGACTTTC.

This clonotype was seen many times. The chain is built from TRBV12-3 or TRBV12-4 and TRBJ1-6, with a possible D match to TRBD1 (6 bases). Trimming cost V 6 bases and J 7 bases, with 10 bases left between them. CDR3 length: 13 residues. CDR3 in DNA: TGTGCCAGCAGCGGACAGTTAAATTCACCCCTCCACTTT. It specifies CASSGQLNSPLHF.

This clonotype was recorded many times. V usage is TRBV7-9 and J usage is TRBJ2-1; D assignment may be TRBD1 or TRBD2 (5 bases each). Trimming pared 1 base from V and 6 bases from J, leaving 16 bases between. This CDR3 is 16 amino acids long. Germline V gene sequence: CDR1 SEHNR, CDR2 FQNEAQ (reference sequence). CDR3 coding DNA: TGTGCCAGCAGCTTAGTTGGGAGTAGGGGACGCAATGAGCAGTTCTTC. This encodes CASSLVGSRGRNEQFF.

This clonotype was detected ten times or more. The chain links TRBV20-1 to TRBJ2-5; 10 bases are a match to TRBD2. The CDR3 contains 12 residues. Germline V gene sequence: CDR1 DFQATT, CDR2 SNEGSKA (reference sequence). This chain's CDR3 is CTGLAVGETQYF. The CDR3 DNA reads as TGCACCGGACTAGCGGTCGGAGAGACCCAGTACTTC.

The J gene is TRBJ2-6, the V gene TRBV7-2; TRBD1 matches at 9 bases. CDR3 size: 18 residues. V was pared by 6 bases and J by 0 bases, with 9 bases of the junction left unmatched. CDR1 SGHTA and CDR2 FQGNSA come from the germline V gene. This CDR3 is CASSTRTGDYSGANVLTF. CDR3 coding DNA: TGTGCCAGCAGTACCCGGACAGGGGATTACTCTGGGGCCAACGTCCTGACTTTC.

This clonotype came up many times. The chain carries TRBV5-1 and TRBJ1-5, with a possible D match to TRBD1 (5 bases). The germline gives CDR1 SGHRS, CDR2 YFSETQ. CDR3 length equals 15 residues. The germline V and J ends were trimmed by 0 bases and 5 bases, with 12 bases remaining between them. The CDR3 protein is CASSLGQGSDQPQHF. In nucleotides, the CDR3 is TGCGCCAGCAGCTTGGGTCAGGGATCAGATCAGCCCCAGCATTTT.

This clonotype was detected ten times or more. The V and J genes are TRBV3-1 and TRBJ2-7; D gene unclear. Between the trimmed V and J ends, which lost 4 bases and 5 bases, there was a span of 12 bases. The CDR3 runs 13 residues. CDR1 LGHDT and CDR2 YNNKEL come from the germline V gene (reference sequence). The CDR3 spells CASSPSLGNEQYF. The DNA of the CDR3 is TGTGCCAGCAGCCCCTCCTTGGGGAACGAGCAGTACTTC.

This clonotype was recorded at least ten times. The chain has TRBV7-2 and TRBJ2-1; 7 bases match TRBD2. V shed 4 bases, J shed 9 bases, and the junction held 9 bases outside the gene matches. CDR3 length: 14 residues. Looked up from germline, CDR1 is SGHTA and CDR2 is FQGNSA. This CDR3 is CASSSWTSGSEQFF. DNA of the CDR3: TGTGCCAGCAGCTCATGGACTAGTGGAAGTGAGCAGTTCTTC.

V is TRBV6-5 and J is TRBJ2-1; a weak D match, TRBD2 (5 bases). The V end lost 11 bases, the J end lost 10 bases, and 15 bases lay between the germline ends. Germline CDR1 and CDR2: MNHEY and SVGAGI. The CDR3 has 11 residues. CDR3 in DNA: TGTGCCTCCCGAGGAGGCGTCGAGCAGTTCTTC. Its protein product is CASRGGVEQFF.

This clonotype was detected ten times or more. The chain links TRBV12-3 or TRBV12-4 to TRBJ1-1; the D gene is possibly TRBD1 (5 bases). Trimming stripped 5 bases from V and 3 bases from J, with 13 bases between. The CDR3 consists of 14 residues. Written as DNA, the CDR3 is TGTGCCAGCAGTCAAAGGGGTGGGGACACTGAAGCTTTCTTT. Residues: CASSQRGGDTEAFF.

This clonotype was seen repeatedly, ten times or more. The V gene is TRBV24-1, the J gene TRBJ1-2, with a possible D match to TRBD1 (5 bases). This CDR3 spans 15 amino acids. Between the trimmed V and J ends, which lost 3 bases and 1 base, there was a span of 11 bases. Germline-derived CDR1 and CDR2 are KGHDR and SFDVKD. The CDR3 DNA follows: TGTGCCACCAGTGATCCGGGACGGAGTAACTATGGCTACACCTTC. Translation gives CATSDPGRSNYGYTF.

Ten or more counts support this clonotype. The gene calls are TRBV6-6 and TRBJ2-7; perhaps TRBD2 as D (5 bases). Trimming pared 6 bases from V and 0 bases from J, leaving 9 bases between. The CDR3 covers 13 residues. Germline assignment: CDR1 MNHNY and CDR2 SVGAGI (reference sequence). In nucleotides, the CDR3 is TGTGCCAGCAGATTAGCGAGCTCCTACGAGCAGTACTTC. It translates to CASRLASSYEQYF.

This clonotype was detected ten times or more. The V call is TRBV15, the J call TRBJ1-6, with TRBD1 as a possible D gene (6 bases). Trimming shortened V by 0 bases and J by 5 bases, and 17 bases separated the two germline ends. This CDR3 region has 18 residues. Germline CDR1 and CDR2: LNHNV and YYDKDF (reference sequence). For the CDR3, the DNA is TGTGCCACCAGCAGAGATCCGCCGACAGGAGTAAATAATTCACCCCTCCACTTT. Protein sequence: CATSRDPPTGVNNSPLHF.

In DNA form, the CDR3 reads TGTGCCAGCAGCAAAAGGCTGGAGGGGGACAGCCGCTCCTACGAGCAGTACTTC. Its protein is CASSKRLEGDSRSYEQYF. This rearrangement joins TRBV21-1 to TRBJ2-7; the table names TRBD1, a call not compared with the DNA. TRBV21-1 has pseudogene status. This CDR3 is built from 18 residues.

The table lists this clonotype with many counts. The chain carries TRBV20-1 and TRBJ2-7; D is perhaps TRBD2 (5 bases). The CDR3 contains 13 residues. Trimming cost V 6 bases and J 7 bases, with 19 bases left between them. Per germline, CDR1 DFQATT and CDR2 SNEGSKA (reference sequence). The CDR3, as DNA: TGCAGTGCAAGGACCTCTCTTACGGGGGAGCAGTACTTC. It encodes CSARTSLTGEQYF.